Described below is a single TCR beta chain sequence and its context. Its specificity is not known. V gave up 5 bases and J gave up 5 bases, with 24 bases separating them. This CDR3 is 17 amino acids long. The germline CDR1 and CDR2 sequences are MNHEY and SMNVEV (reference sequence). This specimen comes from a study of T cell responses to AZD1222 COVID-19 vaccine. The assay was immunoSEQ multiplex PCR, and TCRdb's table has in-frame clones only and misses some. This table has around 140,000 clones, under 95% appearing once. Findings of the study overall: Donors, mostly white British, included more females; clonal diversity was possibly underestimated. Targeting of unmutated variant regions was reportedly seen in nearly half of spike-specific TCRs.

This sequence originates from an adult who received the AZD1222 COVID-19 vaccine. The specimen was peripheral blood, collected 28 days after the second AZD1222 dose. The rearrangement joins TRBV27 to TRBJ2-5, with a weak D call TRBD1 (7 bases). The CDR3 spells CASSPWKGAGTAETQYF. The CDR3 nucleotides read TGTGCCAGCAGTCCGTGGAAGGGGGCGGGAACTGCCGAGACCCAGTACTTC.